Listed here are 17 T cell receptor beta chains from one sample, sequenced in a study of regulatory T cells in long-lasting Graves disease. Researchers made TCR beta libraries by using iRepertoire HTBI primers and running Arm-PCR on CDR3 regions. TCRdb recomputed calls from the multiplex PCR reads with MiXCR, one row per CDR3 protein. Of fewer than 400,000 distinct CDR3 sequences listed, 15% to 20% were seen once; the top ten hold less than 45%. The time point denotes: newly diagnosed GD, antithyroid drugs for less than 3 months. Extracted RNA from PBMCs served as the source of the TCR library. Material: peripheral blood mononuclear cells (PBMCs), obtained at new diagnosis, from a patient treated with antithyroid drugs. The receptors here all came from a female donor with Graves disease.

At least ten counts were recorded for this clonotype. CDR3 bases: TGTGCCGCGGCCGGGGGACGGGATCAGCCCCAGCATTTT. This sequence encodes CAAAGGRDQPQHF. The chain links TRBV30 to TRBJ1-5, with a weak D call TRBD1 (5 bases). CDR3 size: 13 residues. Germline V gene lookup returns CDR1 GTSNPN and CDR2 SVGIG (reference sequence). The V and J ends lost 8 bases and 5 bases respectively, with 16 bases between them.

This clonotype was found many times. This sequence joins TRBV5-4 and TRBJ1-4; possibly TRBD1 for D (5 bases). The V gene lost 3 bases and the J gene lost 5 bases, with 14 bases spanning the gap. Germline CDR1 is SGHNT and CDR2 is YYREEE (reference sequence). This CDR3 contains 15 residues. CDR3 protein: CASSSNQGVNEKLFF. Written as DNA, the CDR3 is TGTGCCAGCAGCTCGAATCAGGGCGTGAATGAAAAACTGTTTTTT.

This clonotype was found many times. The rearrangement joins TRBV12-3 or TRBV12-4 to TRBJ1-2; 9 bases are shared with TRBD1. The CDR3 runs 14 residues. V lost 7 bases, J lost 4 bases, and 7 bases stayed unmatched. CDR3 amino acids: CASTEDRGFYGYTF. CDR3 nucleotides: TGTGCCAGCACCGAGGACAGGGGATTCTATGGCTACACCTTC.

Ten or more counts support this clonotype. The chain carries TRBV14 and TRBJ2-1; maybe TRBD2 (6 bases). V was cut by 1 base and J by 5 bases, with 18 bases left in between. The CDR3 runs 17 residues. Looked up from germline, CDR1 is SGHDN and CDR2 is FVKESK. The CDR3 DNA reads as TGTGCCAGCAGCCAAGTACTAGCCGCCCTGTTTGACAATGAGCAGTTCTTC. This sequence encodes CASSQVLAALFDNEQFF.

As for this clonotype: This could be a read error, since a much larger clone is one nucleotide away. The chain has TRBV28 and TRBJ2-7; D unclear. The CDR3 is 14 residues long. Germline V gene data show CDR1 as MDHEN and CDR2 as SYDVKM. DNA for the CDR3: TGTGCCAGCGCTGGTTGGACCGAACTCTACGGGCAGTACTTC. This codes for CASAGWTELYGQYF.

This clonotype was seen many times. This chain connects TRBV2 to TRBJ1-2; TRBD1 matches 10 bases. Germline lookup yields CDR1 SNHLY and CDR2 FYNNEI. The J segment lost 7 bases and the V segment lost 6 bases, leaving 5 bases of the junction unmatched. There are 13 residues in the CDR3. Here the CDR3 DNA reads TGTGCCAGCAGGGACAGGGGGAGAAGTGGCTACACCTTC. It specifies CASRDRGRSGYTF.

In this sample, this clonotype turned up many times. This chain connects TRBV30 to TRBJ2-7; D tentatively reads TRBD1 or TRBD2 (7 bases each). There are 13 residues in the CDR3. Germline V lookup: CDR1 GTSNPN, CDR2 SVGIG (reference sequence). V lost 7 bases to trimming and J lost 6 bases, with 19 bases between them. The CDR3 nucleotides read TGTGCCTTCGACCTGACAGGGAGGGTCGAGCAGTACTTC. It yields the protein CAFDLTGRVEQYF. The whole variable domain, filled in from reference TRBV30 and TRBJ2-7, reads SQTIHQWPATLVQPVGSPLSLECTVEGTSNPNLYWYRQAAGRGLQLLFYSVGIGQISSEVPQNLSASRPQDRQFILSSKKLLLSDSGFYLCAFDLTGRVEQYFGPGTRLTVT.

This clonotype has at least ten counts. The V gene is TRBV10-3, the J gene TRBJ2-7; possibly TRBD2 for D (6 bases). This CDR3 region has 14 residues. Looked up from germline, CDR1 is ENHRY and CDR2 is SYGVKD. Deletions cut 3 bases from V and 4 bases from J, with 13 bases between. In DNA, the CDR3 is TGTGCCATCAGTGACCCCGGGGACTCTTACGAGCAGTACTTC. Amino acid sequence: CAISDPGDSYEQYF.

This clonotype has ten or more counts. The chain links TRBV18 to TRBJ2-1; D is uncertain. CDR3 length equals 13 residues. Between the trimmed V and J ends, which lost 1 base and 7 bases, there was a span of 8 bases. Looked up from germline, CDR1 is KGHSH and CDR2 is LQKENI. CDR3 nucleotide sequence: TGTGCCAGCTCACCACAGGGTTTAAATGAGCAGTTCTTC. As protein: CASSPQGLNEQFF.

The J gene is TRBJ1-1, the V gene TRBV28, with D unresolved. Trimming took off 7 bases at V and 5 bases at J, with 20 bases between the two ends. This CDR3 is 15 amino acids long. The germline V gene has CDR1 MDHEN and CDR2 SYDVKM. The CDR3 DNA is TGTGCCAGCACCTCACTGCTCGGCACGAAGACTGAAGCTTTCTTT. Amino acids: CASTSLLGTKTEAFF.

This clonotype was observed many times. The rearrangement joins TRBV28 to TRBJ1-1; 7 nucleotides agree with TRBD1. V trimming: 6 bases; J trimming: 2 bases; junction bases outside the gene matches: 12. Germline CDR1 reads MDHEN; CDR2 reads SYDVKM. This CDR3 is 16 amino acids long. The CDR3 loop reads CASSQTGNRSNTEAFF. For the CDR3, the DNA is TGTGCCAGCAGCCAGACAGGGAATAGATCTAACACTGAAGCTTTCTTT.

V gene TRBV2 combines with J gene TRBJ2-5; D tentatively reads TRBD1 or TRBD2 (5 bases each). Germline values: CDR1 SNHLY, CDR2 FYNNEI. V shed 6 bases and J shed 2 bases, with 13 bases lying between them. The CDR3 is 14 amino acids. DNA for the CDR3: TGTGCCAGCAGGGGACCGATCACTCAAGAGACCCAGTACTTC. It is translated as CASRGPITQETQYF. Filled out from reference TRBV2 and TRBJ2-5, the complete variable domain reads EPEVTQTPSHQVTQMGQEVILRCVPISNHLYFYWYRQILGQKVEFLVSFYNNEISEKSEIFDDQFSVERPDGSNFTLKIRSTKLEDSAMYFCASRGPITQETQYFGPGTRLLVL.

This clonotype was picked up many times. This chain uses TRBV3-1 with TRBJ1-4; D not certain. Germline V gives CDR1 LGHDT, CDR2 YNNKEL (reference sequence). The germline V and J ends were trimmed by 1 base and 0 bases, with 9 bases remaining between them. There are 16 residues in the CDR3. Here the CDR3 reads CASSQATVSTNEKLFF. Here the CDR3 DNA reads TGTGCCAGCAGCCAAGCGACGGTCTCAACTAATGAAAAACTGTTTTTT.

This clonotype occurred a few times. Being one base from a much bigger clone, this may be a read error. The chain employs TRBV30 and TRBJ2-7; 9 bases match TRBD2. J gave up 2 bases and V 3 bases, and 8 bases lay outside the gene matches. The CDR3 totals 15 residues. Germline CDR1 GTSNPN, CDR2 SVGIG (reference sequence). DNA of the CDR3: TGTGCCTGGAGCCATGAGGCGGGAGGGCCCTACGAGCAGTACTTC. Protein product: CAWSHEAGGPYEQYF.

This clonotype showed up many times. V is TRBV28 and J is TRBJ2-7; D possibly corresponds to TRBD1 (5 bases). CDR1 MDHEN and CDR2 SYDVKM come from the germline V gene. The germline V and J ends were trimmed by 6 bases and 5 bases, with 17 bases remaining between them. This CDR3 comprises 14 residues. CDR3 region: CASSPAQGFNEQYF. DNA for the CDR3: TGTGCCAGCAGCCCAGCTCAGGGATTCAACGAGCAGTACTTC.

This clonotype was counted at least ten times. This chain uses TRBV11-2 with TRBJ1-6; no definite D call. The germline V gene encodes CDR1 SGHAT and CDR2 FQNNGV. Trimming cost V 3 bases and J 7 bases, with 10 bases left between them. The CDR3 length is 14 residues. In DNA form, the CDR3 reads TGTGCCAGCAGCTTTGTGCAGATCAATTCACCCCTCCACTTT. It yields the protein CASSFVQINSPLHF.

This clonotype was detected many times. The chain's CDR3 is CASTPQGRANEQFF. CDR3 in DNA: TGTGCCAGCACCCCCCAGGGAAGGGCGAATGAGCAGTTCTTC. The chain links TRBV2 to TRBJ2-1; perhaps TRBD1 as D (5 bases). V was shortened by 7 bases and J by 7 bases, with 17 bases between the two germline ends. The CDR3 has 14 residues. Germline V gives CDR1 SNHLY, CDR2 FYNNEI.